A single sample gave rise to the 11 T cell receptor beta chains below, sequenced in a study of shared clonotypes between healthy human individuals. Sequencing was performed with immunoSEQ multiplex PCR; in TCRdb, only in-frame clones are kept and a portion is missing. The repertoire holds some 470,000 clones, with approximately 80% as singletons. Sequencing was carried out using PBMCs. The receptors were gathered from a woman between 35 and 50 years old in good health. Some clones in this sample may be carry-over from other donors' samples.

This chain joins TRBV5-8 and TRBJ2-6; D gene ambiguous. The CDR3 runs 15 residues. Germline values: CDR1 SGHTS, CDR2 YDEGEE. Trimming removed 4 bases from V and 1 base from J, with 9 bases in between. CDR3 DNA: TGTGCCAGCAGCCAAGCAACATCTGGGGCCAACGTCCTGACTTTC. It yields the protein CASSQATSGANVLTF.

The genes are TRBV7-9 and TRBJ2-1; D may match TRBD1 or TRBD2 (5 bases each). Trimming shortened V by 5 bases and J by 12 bases, and 17 bases separated the two germline ends. The length of the CDR3 is 13 residues. The germline V gene encodes CDR1 SEHNR and CDR2 FQNEAQ (reference sequence). The CDR3 DNA follows: TGTGCCAGCAGCCTCAGGGACCACCGTCTGCAGTTCTTC. Protein: CASSLRDHRLQFF.

V usage is TRBV28 and J usage is TRBJ2-7; the match to TRBD1 covers 7 bases. Germline V gives CDR1 MDHEN, CDR2 SYDVKM. The trim removed 6 bases at V and 7 bases at J, leaving 9 bases unmatched. This CDR3 comprises 13 residues. Here the CDR3 reads CASRTPQGREQYF. CDR3 bases: TGTGCCAGCAGAACCCCACAGGGGCGTGAGCAGTACTTC.

This clone appeared a few times. This rearrangement joins TRBV27 to TRBJ2-7; no clear D. The length of the CDR3 is 11 residues. Looked up from germline, CDR1 is MNHEY and CDR2 is SMNVEV (reference sequence). Trimming left V 6 bases short and J 3 bases short, with 6 bases between. CDR3 in amino acids: CASRHGYEQYF. Written as DNA, the CDR3 is TGTGCCAGCAGACACGGCTACGAGCAGTACTTC.

V gene TRBV18 combines with J gene TRBJ2-3; D is uncertain. The germline CDR1 and CDR2 sequences are KGHSH and LQKENI. V was pared by 0 bases and J by 5 bases, with 6 bases between. This CDR3 is 13 amino acids long. CDR3 sequence reads: CASSPPGVDTQYF. The CDR3 nucleotides read TGTGCCAGCTCACCACCGGGTGTAGATACGCAGTATTTT.

The rearrangement joins TRBV7-2 to TRBJ2-7; D unresolved. The V and J ends lost 0 bases and 3 bases respectively, with 6 bases between them. The CDR3 consists of 13 residues. From germline, CDR1 is SGHTA and CDR2 FQGNSA. The CDR3: CASSLASIYEQYF. The CDR3 DNA sequence: TGTGCCAGCAGCTTAGCTAGCATCTACGAGCAGTACTTC.

J is TRBJ1-2 and V is TRBV19; no firm D call. CDR1 and CDR2 from the germline V gene are LNHDA and SQIVND (reference sequence). The ends were cut back, 1 base at V and 1 base at J, with 10 bases in the middle. The CDR3 is 15 residues long. The CDR3: CASSIGRRVNYGYTF. The CDR3 DNA sequence: TGTGCCAGTAGTATAGGTCGCAGAGTTAACTATGGCTACACCTTC.

This chain joins TRBV18 and TRBJ1-1, with a weak D call TRBD1 (6 bases). CDR3 length: 13 amino acids. The V gene's germline CDR1 is KGHSH and CDR2 LQKENI. Trimming shortened V by 6 bases and J by 1 base, and 9 bases separated the two germline ends. The CDR3: CASSLTGNTEAFF. CDR3 nucleotides: TGTGCCAGCTCCCTGACAGGGAACACTGAAGCTTTCTTT. The full variable domain, in which reference TRBV18 and TRBJ1-1 provide the parts outside the CDR3, is NAGVMQNPRHLVRRRGQEARLRCSPMKGHSHVYWYRQLPEEGLKFMVYLQKENIIDESGMPKERFSAEFPKEGPSILRIQQVVRGDSAAYFCASSLTGNTEAFFGQGTRLTVV.

The V and J genes are TRBV6-6 and TRBJ2-5; D possibly corresponds to TRBD2 (6 bases). Trimming took 0 bases from V and 5 from J, leaving 13 bases between them. The CDR3 runs to 15 residues. The V gene's germline CDR1 is MNHNY and CDR2 SVGAGI (reference sequence). This CDR3 is CASSYSGSGPETQYF. The CDR3 nucleotides are TGTGCCAGCAGTTACTCGGGTAGCGGCCCGGAGACCCAGTACTTC.

This clone was counted between two and nine times. V gene TRBV30 combines with J gene TRBJ2-5; D remains ambiguous. Germline CDR1 GTSNPN, CDR2 SVGIG (reference sequence). V lost 1 base and J lost 3, with 3 bases in between. The CDR3 is 11 amino acids. CDR3 in amino acids: CAWSAKETQYF. The DNA for the CDR3 is TGTGCCTGGAGTGCAAAAGAGACCCAGTACTTC.

V usage is TRBV10-3 and J usage is TRBJ2-1, with TRBD1 identical over 7 bases. This CDR3 is 12 amino acids long. The V segment lost 6 bases and the J segment 7 bases; nucleotides outside the gene matches: 3. The germline V gene has CDR1 ENHRY and CDR2 SYGVKD. CDR3 nucleotide sequence: TGTGCCATCAGGGGGACAGCAAATGAGCAGTTCTTC. Amino acid sequence: CAIRGTANEQFF.